The rows below give T cell receptor beta chains drawn from one sample of a study of T cells of healthy individuals. Each CDR3 protein is one row after TCRdb ran MiXCR on the 5' RACE reads. Of 60,000 to 80,000 distinct CDR3 sequences in the sample, around 15% were seen once. The receptor set was obtained from a human donor in good health. CDR3s include the opening cysteine and the closing phenylalanine or tryptophan. A D gene is named only where the DNA matches it firmly. Some rows mark clone size as missing; the rest say once, few, many or name a class of expanded clone.

j_call,d_call,clone_size,v_call,cdr3_nt,cdr3_aa
TRBJ2-1,TRBD2,.,TRBV4-2,TGTGCCAGCAGCCTACCGGGACTAGAACATGAGCAGTTCTTC,CASSLPGLEHEQFF
TRBJ2-7,TRBD2,few,TRBV13,TGTGCCAGCAGCCCACAGCGGGGGACTAGCGGGGCGCGATACGAGCAGTACTTC,CASSPQRGTSGARYEQYF
TRBJ2-7,.,.,TRBV4-1,TGCGCCAGCAGCCAAGATCTTGAGAGAGAGCAGTACTTC,CASSQDLEREQYF
TRBJ2-2,.,many,TRBV6-6,TGTGCCAGCAGGACTACGAACACCGGGGAGCTGTTTTTT,CASRTTNTGELFF
TRBJ2-5,.,few,TRBV7-9,TGTGCCAGCAGCCCCCGAGGCTATAGAGAGACCCAGTACTTC,CASSPRGYRETQYF
TRBJ2-1,.,few,TRBV19,TGTGCCAGTAGATCTTCTTCCTACAATGAGCAGTTCTTC,CASRSSSYNEQFF
TRBJ2-7,.,few,TRBV6-2/TRBV6-3,TGTGCCAGCAGTTACTCACGGGGGTCCCACGAGCAGTACTTC,CASSYSRGSHEQYF
TRBJ2-7,.,few,TRBV5-4,TGTGCCAGCAGCTTGACTACTTCTCGGGACGAGCAGTACTTC,CASSLTTSRDEQYF
TRBJ1-6,.,few,TRBV27,TGTGCCAGCAGTTTATCCTTCCGCTCCTATAATTCACCCCTCCACTTT,CASSLSFRSYNSPLHF
TRBJ1-3,.,many,TRBV12-3/TRBV12-4,TGTGCCAGCAGTTTAGACTCTGGAAACACCATATATTTT,CASSLDSGNTIYF
TRBJ1-1,.,.,TRBV6-5,TGTGCCAGCGGGAGGGGCGGGGCTGAAGCTTTCTTT,CASGRGGAEAFF
TRBJ1-1,TRBD1,.,TRBV10-3,TGTGCCATCAGTGCTAGGGACAGGGATGATGAAGCTTTCTTT,CAISARDRDDEAFF
TRBJ1-2,.,.,TRBV20-1,TGCAGTGGGGAAAGTTCTGCTAACTATGGCTACACCTTC,CSGESSANYGYTF
TRBJ2-5,.,few,TRBV7-3,TGTGCCAGCAGCTCCGCCCGGGGAGAGACCCAGTACTTC,CASSSARGETQYF
TRBJ2-2,TRBD2,.,TRBV15,TGTGCCACCAGCAGAGAAATGGGACTAGCGGGAGTCGCCAACACCGGGGAGCTGTTTTTT,CATSREMGLAGVANTGELFF
TRBJ2-2,.,.,TRBV4-1,TGCGCCAGCAGCCCCAAACAGGGCCGGGAGCTGTTTTTT,CASSPKQGRELFF
TRBJ1-1,.,.,TRBV2,TGTGCCAGCGTAACGGGGAACACTGAAGCTTTCTTT,CASVTGNTEAFF
TRBJ1-4,TRBD1,.,TRBV5-6,TGTGCCAGCAGCCCGACAGGGGGCTTTCTTGAAAAACTGTTTTTT,CASSPTGGFLEKLFF
TRBJ1-2,.,few,TRBV9,TGTGCCAGCAGCGTATCTCCTGGGGACACCGACTATGGCTACACCTTC,CASSVSPGDTDYGYTF
TRBJ1-1,TRBD1,few,TRBV7-6,TGTGCCAGCAGCGAGCGACAGGGAACCACTGAAGCTTTCTTT,CASSERQGTTEAFF
TRBJ1-5,.,few,TRBV4-1,TGCGCCAGCAGCCTAGGACAAAGCAATCAGCCCCAGCATTTT,CASSLGQSNQPQHF
TRBJ1-3,.,.,TRBV7-2,TGTGCCAGCAGCTTAACTGGGACTGGAAACACCATATATTTT,CASSLTGTGNTIYF
TRBJ1-1,.,many,TRBV6-6,TGTGCCAGCGGGAGGACTGAAGCTTTCTTT,CASGRTEAFF
TRBJ2-1,TRBD2,few,TRBV7-6,TGTGCCAGCAGCTTAGAGGGACTAGGGGACAATGAGCAGTTCTTC,CASSLEGLGDNEQFF
TRBJ2-1,TRBD2,many,TRBV12-3/TRBV12-4,TGTGCCAGCAGTTTAGTAGGACTAGCTTATCGAGGGGAGCAGTTCTTC,CASSLVGLAYRGEQFF
TRBJ2-5,TRBD2,few,TRBV3-1,TGTGCCAGCAGCCAAGACGGGAGGGCCGGAGAGACCCAGTACTTC,CASSQDGRAGETQYF
TRBJ2-4,.,few,TRBV7-9,TGTGCCAGCAGCCCTCGTTTGGCAGTAGCCAAAAACATTCAGTACTTC,CASSPRLAVAKNIQYF
TRBJ1-1,.,.,TRBV6-1,TGTGCCAGCCGTTGGCTTGAAGCTTTCTTT,CASRWLEAFF
TRBJ2-7,TRBD2,many,TRBV20-1,TGCAGTGCCTGGGGGGGGACGGAAACCTACGAGCAGTACTTC,CSAWGGTETYEQYF
TRBJ2-5,TRBD1,.,TRBV6-1,TGTGCCAGCTCCCTTCAGGGGGCGCGTGAGACCCAGTACTTC,CASSLQGARETQYF
TRBJ2-5,TRBD2,.,TRBV6-5,TGTGCCAGCAGTCAAACTAGCGACCAAGAGACCCAGTACTTC,CASSQTSDQETQYF
TRBJ1-4,TRBD1,few,TRBV7-2,TGTGCCAGCAGCTCGGGACAGGGAAGGCAAAAACTGTTTTTT,CASSSGQGRQKLFF
TRBJ2-1,TRBD2,many,TRBV20-1,TGCAGTGCTAGTCGGGGGGGAAATGAGCAGTTCTTC,CSASRGGNEQFF
TRBJ2-1,.,many,TRBV5-6,TGTGCCAGCACCCCGTCCAGGCCCTTCTCCTACAATGAGCAGTTCTTC,CASTPSRPFSYNEQFF
TRBJ2-1,TRBD1,few,TRBV4-2,TGTGCCAGCAGCCAAGAAGGACAGGGGGTCGGGAATGAGCAGTTCTTC,CASSQEGQGVGNEQFF
TRBJ1-5,TRBD1,few,TRBV12-3/TRBV12-4,TGTGCCAGCAGTTCCCGGACAGGGCAGGCCCAGCATTTT,CASSSRTGQAQHF
TRBJ2-2,.,few,TRBV2,TGTGCCAGCAGTGGAGAGATGTACCGTACCGGGGAGCTGTTTTTT,CASSGEMYRTGELFF
TRBJ2-1,TRBD1,medium-sized,TRBV7-2,TGTGCCAGCAGCTTAGGGGGGACCGGGACAGGGTACAATGAGCAGTTCTTC,CASSLGGTGTGYNEQFF
TRBJ2-5,.,few,TRBV6-1,TGTGCCAGCAGCCCTAGGGCTGTCGGGAAGACCCAGTACTTC,CASSPRAVGKTQYF
TRBJ2-7,.,few,TRBV20-1,TGCAGTGCTAGAAGGGACTACGAGCAGTACTTC,CSARRDYEQYF
TRBJ2-3,TRBD2,.,TRBV7-9,TGTGCCAGCAGCTTACTAGCGGGTATCACAGATACGCAGTATTTT,CASSLLAGITDTQYF
TRBJ1-2,TRBD1,.,TRBV20-1,TGCAGTGCTAGAGATCTAAGACAGGGCCCTTCCTATGGCTACACCTTC,CSARDLRQGPSYGYTF
TRBJ2-5,.,many,TRBV2,TGTGCCAGCAGTGAAGTGAGGAAGACCCAGTACTTC,CASSEVRKTQYF
TRBJ2-7,.,.,TRBV4-2,TGTGCCAGCAGAGTCCCGGGCCGAAGCGAGCAGTACTTC,CASRVPGRSEQYF
TRBJ2-7,.,.,TRBV2,TGTGCCAGCAGTGAAAGACGGGACTGGGGCTACGAGCAGTACTTC,CASSERRDWGYEQYF